This T cell receptor beta chain emerged from a study of T cell responses to AZD1222 COVID-19 vaccine. The CDR3 covers 12 residues. V lost 5 bases and J 3 bases, leaving 8 bases between the germline ends. The V gene's germline CDR1 is MNHNY and CDR2 SVGAGI (reference sequence). Study results and limitations: A rise in Spike-specific TCR breadth and depth followed two AZD1222 doses. Regions left unmutated in variants are reportedly the target of nearly half of spike-specific TCRs.

Points on this clone: The antigen is undetermined.

Generated by immunoSEQ multiplex PCR, the TCRdb table keeps only in-frame clones and is missing some. This repertoire shows some 99,000 clones, roughly 83% found once; its top ten account for 12% to 15%. This chain joins TRBV6-6 and TRBJ2-7, with D possibly matching TRBD1 (5 bases). The sequence came from an adult who received the AZD1222 COVID-19 vaccine. Sequenced material: peripheral blood, taken 28 days after the second AZD1222 dose. CDR3 sequence (DNA): TGTGCCAGCAGTCAAGACAGCTACGAGCAGTACTTC. Residues: CASSQDSYEQYF.